These T cell receptor beta chains were read from a single sample in a study of blood T cell repertoires in COVID-19. Clones were sequenced by immunoSEQ multiplex PCR, and TCRdb holds only the in-frame ones, with some missing. The sample lists about 200,000 clones; about 82% were seen once. Sequencing was carried out using PBMCs or T cells enriched from blood (not recorded which). The receptors come from a man aged 35 to 55 with acute COVID-19. Each CDR3 is given with its conserved first and last residue. Each record gives: V gene, D gene, clone size, J gene, CDR3 DNA, CDR3 protein. The D gene is left open where the match is weak. Where a row states a size, it is once, few, many or the class of an expanded clone; other rows omit it.

>TRBV29-1|TRBD1|NA|TRBJ1-1
TGCAGCGTTGAACGACAGGGGAACACTGAAGCTTTCTTT
CSVERQGNTEAFF
>TRBV28|TRBD1|NA|TRBJ1-1
TGTGCCAGCAGTTTAGCGGGGACAGGAGCTTTCTTT
CASSLAGTGAFF
>TRBV27|NA|NA|TRBJ2-1
TGTGCCAGCAGTTTGGGGGCCGACCTAAGTCAATACAATGAGCAGTTCTTC
CASSLGADLSQYNEQFF
>TRBV24-1|TRBD1|NA|TRBJ2-3
TGTGCCACCAGTGACCCACGGACAGGCCCCCCGCAGTATTTT
CATSDPRTGPPQYF
>TRBV30|NA|many|TRBJ1-5
TGTGCCTGGAGTGTTTGGGCACCCCAGCATTTT
CAWSVWAPQHF
>TRBV6-5|NA|NA|TRBJ1-1
TGTGCCATCAAACCGAGGGAGAACACTGAAGCTTTCTTT
CAIKPRENTEAFF
>TRBV7-2|NA|NA|TRBJ2-2
TGTGCCAGCAGCTTGAGCGGGACCGGGGAGCTGTTTTTT
CASSLSGTGELFF
>TRBV7-2|TRBD2|NA|TRBJ2-3
TGTGCCAGCAGCTCCTTTGGGCTAGCGGAAATCACAGATACGCAGTATTTT
CASSSFGLAEITDTQYF
>TRBV28|NA|NA|TRBJ1-4
TGTGCCAGCAGGACGTACGGGGAATCTAATGAAAAACTGTTTTTT
CASRTYGESNEKLFF
>TRBV7-3|NA|NA|TRBJ2-7
TGTGCCAGCAGCCCTGGTCAGATCTCCTACGAGCAGTACTTC
CASSPGQISYEQYF
>TRBV19|NA|NA|TRBJ1-1
TGTGCCAGTCTTCGGCCCGACAGGAGCTCTGAAGCTTTCTTT
CASLRPDRSSEAFF
>TRBV7-6|NA|NA|TRBJ2-5
TGTGCCAGCAGCTTGTCAGGGTACCAAGAGACCCAGTACTTC
CASSLSGYQETQYF
>TRBV5-1|NA|once|TRBJ2-2
TGCGCCAGCAGCTTGGGACAGCACACCGGGGAGCTGTTTTTT
CASSLGQHTGELFF
>TRBV5-4|NA|NA|TRBJ1-4
TGTGCCAGCAGCCCAGCGCCAGGGGAATTCCAGGAAAAACTGTTTTTT
CASSPAPGEFQEKLFF
>TRBV5-4|TRBD1|NA|TRBJ2-5
TGTGCCAGCAGCTTCTGGGCAGGGGGCCAAGAGACCCAGTACTTC
CASSFWAGGQETQYF
>TRBV4-3|TRBD2|NA|TRBJ2-2
TGCGCCAGCAGCCCCGGACTAGCGGGGACCGCGAACACCGGGGAGCTGTTTTTT
CASSPGLAGTANTGELFF
>TRBV5-4|TRBD1|few|TRBJ1-5
TGTGCCAGCAGCCCGGGACAGGGATCTCAGCCCCAGCATTTT
CASSPGQGSQPQHF
>TRBV5-4|TRBD2|NA|TRBJ2-5
TGTGCCAGCAGACCCACTAGCGGGAGCGCTCAAGAGACCCAGTACTTC
CASRPTSGSAQETQYF
>TRBV7-9|TRBD2|few|TRBJ2-1
TGTGCCAGCAGCCCCGGGACTAGTAACGATGAGCAGTTCTTC
CASSPGTSNDEQFF
>TRBV7-7|TRBD2|few|TRBJ2-1
TGTGCCAGCAGCTTACGGGCTAGCGGGAGATCCAATGAGCAGTTCTTC
CASSLRASGRSNEQFF
>TRBV28|NA|NA|TRBJ1-2
TGTGCCAGCAGTTTAGCAGGACCTAGCAGGGGCTACACCTTC
CASSLAGPSRGYTF
>TRBV5-1|NA|few|TRBJ2-1
TGCGCCAGCAGCTTGACCCTAGTAAGTGGCTTGGTCAATGAGCAGTTCTTC
CASSLTLVSGLVNEQFF
>TRBV28|NA|NA|TRBJ2-6
TGTGCCAGCATGACGGGGTTAGGGGCCAACGTCCTGACTTTC
CASMTGLGANVLTF
>TRBV6-1|NA|NA|TRBJ1-5
TGTGCCAGCAGTGAAGGCGGCAGAAATCAGCCCCAGCATTTT
CASSEGGRNQPQHF
>TRBV11-3|TRBD2|NA|TRBJ2-1
TGTGCCAGCAGCTTAGATGGTCGCCTAGCGGGAGCGTACAATGAGCAGTTCTTC
CASSLDGRLAGAYNEQFF
>TRBV12-3/TRBV12-4|NA|NA|TRBJ1-1
TGTGCCAGCAGTTGGGGCTCCAACACTGAAGCTTTCTTT
CASSWGSNTEAFF
>TRBV19|NA|NA|TRBJ2-3
TGTGCCAGTAGTATGAACCCGGGGTCCACAGATACGCAGTATTTT
CASSMNPGSTDTQYF
>TRBV11-2|NA|NA|TRBJ2-7
TGTGCCAGCAGCTCTCGTGGCGGGCCTGAAAACTACGAGCAGTACTTC
CASSSRGGPENYEQYF
>TRBV13|TRBD2|NA|TRBJ2-3
TGTGCCAGCAGCCCCAGACTAGCGGACCGCACAGATACGCAGTATTTT
CASSPRLADRTDTQYF
>TRBV19|NA|NA|TRBJ2-7
TGTGCCAGTAGTGAGGACTGGACCGCCTACGAGCAGTACTTC
CASSEDWTAYEQYF
>TRBV2|NA|NA|TRBJ1-4
TGTGCCAGCAGCCTACGCCGACTCACGGGGGTCGAGGAAAAACTGTTTTTT
CASSLRRLTGVEEKLFF
>TRBV6-1|NA|once|TRBJ1-1
TGTGCCAGCAGTGAACGAGGATTTGAGGCTTTCTTT
CASSERGFEAFF
>TRBV27|NA|NA|TRBJ1-1
TGTGCCAGCAGTTTTCTCCCAGGAATCACTGAAGCTTTCTTT
CASSFLPGITEAFF
>TRBV6-2/TRBV6-3|NA|NA|TRBJ1-1
TGTGCCAGCAGTGCCCGAAGCGGGTCCCTCACGCGGACTGAAGCTTTCTTT
CASSARSGSLTRTEAFF
>TRBV19|TRBD2|NA|TRBJ2-1
TGTGCCAGTAGTCTAGGGACTAGCGGGGCCTCCTACAATGAGCAGTTCTTC
CASSLGTSGASYNEQFF